This T cell receptor beta chain was identified in a study of blood T cell repertoires in COVID-19. The CDR3 length is 14 residues. V lost 4 bases and J lost 5; bases outside the gene matches: 3. CDR1 is LGHDT, CDR2 YNNKEL, per germline (reference sequence). Clones were sequenced by immunoSEQ multiplex PCR, and TCRdb holds only the in-frame ones, with some missing. The sample lists about 190,000 clones, less than 85% seen once, with 9.5% to 15% in the top ten. V and J are TRBV3-1 (or the pseudogene TRBV3-2) and TRBJ2-3, with TRBD2 matching 10 bases. The sequenced sample was peripheral blood. This clonotype was obtained from a woman aged 45 to 65 with acute or convalescent COVID-19. In DNA form, the CDR3 reads TGTGCCAGCAGCCGCAGCGGGGGGGGAGATACGCAGTATTTT. This encodes CASSRSGGGDTQYF.